Shown below are 20 T cell receptor beta chains from a single sample sequenced in a study of T cells in Graves' hyperthyroidism and ophthalmopathy. Amplified TCR beta CDR3 regions came from RNA transcripts. First-round RT-PCR with HTBI primers amplified the TCR CDR3 region. Each CDR3 protein is one row after TCRdb ran MiXCR on the multiplex PCR reads. This sample has roughly 740,000 distinct CDR3 sequences, with about a sixth found just once. Sequencing used blood. All receptors come from a man aged 18 to 35 with Graves' hyperthyroidism.

CDR3 in amino acids: CASSPYAGGRSYNEQFF. The DNA of the CDR3 is TGTGCCAGCAGCCCATACGCCGGGGGGCGCTCCTACAATGAGCAGTTCTTC. The chain is built from TRBV7-9 and TRBJ2-1, with a possible D match to TRBD2 (7 bases). Germline V gene sequence: CDR1 SEHNR, CDR2 FQNEAQ (reference sequence). Trimming shortened V by 5 bases and J by 0 bases, and 17 bases separated the two germline ends. The length of the CDR3 is 17 residues.

At least ten counts were recorded for this clonotype. The CDR3 nucleotides read TGTGCCAGCAGCCCTTTCGGACAGGGGAGAAGTGGCTACACCTTC. Its protein product is CASSPFGQGRSGYTF. This chain joins TRBV11-2 and TRBJ1-2; TRBD1 matches at 9 bases. The V and J ends lost 5 bases and 7 bases, in that order; junction bases with no gene match: 11. The germline V gene has CDR1 SGHAT and CDR2 FQNNGV. The CDR3 is 15 residues long.

This clonotype was counted many times. V usage is TRBV20-1 and J usage is TRBJ2-7; possibly TRBD2 for D (5 bases). Per germline, CDR1 DFQATT and CDR2 SNEGSKA (reference sequence). V lost 0 bases and J lost 1, with 16 bases in between. This CDR3 is built from 16 residues. Here the CDR3 DNA reads TGCAGTGCTAGAGACCATAGAGGAGCGGTTTCCTACGAGCAGTACTTC. This gives the protein CSARDHRGAVSYEQYF.

The table lists this clonotype with many counts. V and J are TRBV2 and TRBJ2-6, with D perhaps TRBD1 (6 bases). This CDR3 is built from 17 residues. Trimming cost V 4 bases and J 0 bases, with 13 bases left between them. Germline CDR1 and CDR2: SNHLY and FYNNEI. In DNA form, the CDR3 reads TGTGCCAGCAGTGTTGGCAGGGGAAGCTCTGGGGCCAACGTCCTGACTTTC. Translating gives CASSVGRGSSGANVLTF. The full variable domain, rest sourced from reference TRBV2 and TRBJ2-6, is EPEVTQTPSHQVTQMGQEVILRCVPISNHLYFYWYRQILGQKVEFLVSFYNNEISEKSEIFDDQFSVERPDGSNFTLKIRSTKLEDSAMYFCASSVGRGSSGANVLTFGAGSRLTVL.

As to this clonotype: This may be a read error, as it is one base from a much larger clone. The gene calls are TRBV12-3 or TRBV12-4 and TRBJ2-7, with no clear D. The V end lost 6 bases, the J end lost 6 bases, and 21 bases lay between the germline ends. The CDR3 runs 15 residues. The CDR3 DNA reads TGTGCCAGCAGCACAAGAGATTTCTGGACCTCCGAGCAGTACTTC. It codes for CASSTRDFWTSEQYF.

This clonotype appeared many times. This sequence joins TRBV18 and TRBJ1-1; D is unresolved. Germline CDR1 reads KGHSH; CDR2 reads LQKENI. The CDR3 covers 12 residues. The V end lost 3 bases, the J end lost 2 bases, and 4 bases lay between the germline ends. The CDR3 region is CASSPFNTEAFF. The CDR3 DNA reads as TGTGCCAGCTCACCCTTCAACACTGAAGCTTTCTTT.

The CDR3 sequence: CASGRPGDFDGYTF. The CDR3 nucleotides are TGTGCTAGTGGGCGACCAGGGGATTTTGATGGCTACACCTTC. The rearrangement uses TRBV12-5 and TRBJ1-2; TRBD1 is a possible D gene (6 bases). The CDR3 loop spans 14 amino acids. V was shortened by 6 bases and J by 6 bases, with 17 bases between the two germline ends. Germline assignment: CDR1 LGHNT and CDR2 FRNRAP.

In its sample, this clonotype was seen many times. V gene TRBV28 combines with J gene TRBJ2-1, with D maybe TRBD1 (6 bases). The V end was cut by 7 bases, the J end by 4 bases, with 20 bases between. Germline loops: CDR1 MDHEN, CDR2 SYDVKM. This CDR3 has 16 residues. The CDR3 reads CASTKRGFAGYNEQFF. CDR3 in DNA: TGTGCCAGCACCAAAAGGGGGTTCGCAGGATACAATGAGCAGTTCTTC.

This clonotype was observed a handful of times. CDR3 amino acids: CSASKGPPYEQYF. The CDR3 DNA reads TGCAGTGCTAGTAAGGGGCCTCCCTACGAGCAGTACTTC. The chain is built from TRBV20-1 and TRBJ2-7, with D maybe TRBD1 (5 bases). Per the germline V gene, CDR1 is DFQATT and CDR2 is SNEGSKA (reference sequence). V lost 3 bases to trimming and J lost 2 bases, with 11 bases between them. The CDR3 runs 13 residues.

This clonotype was recorded only once. The V and J genes are TRBV5-1 and TRBJ2-5; TRBD2 matches at 7 bases. J gave up 0 bases and V 2 bases, and 4 bases lay outside the gene matches. Germline V gene lookup returns CDR1 SGHRS and CDR2 YFSETQ. The CDR3 extends over 15 amino acids. Here the CDR3 DNA reads TGCGCCAGCAGCTTTGGGCTAGCGGACCAAGAGACCCAGTACTTC. This translates into CASSFGLADQETQYF.

This rearrangement joins TRBV6-9 to TRBJ1-6; D gene ambiguous. The CDR3 totals 14 residues. Germline V gene sequence: CDR1 MNHGY, CDR2 SVAAGI. V lost 6 bases to trimming and J lost 6 bases, with 12 bases between them. The CDR3 coding sequence is TGTGCCAGCAGCTACGGTTGGGGTAATTCACCCCTCCACTTT. Its protein product is CASSYGWGNSPLHF.

This clonotype was counted many times. The CDR3 nucleotides are TGTGCCAGCAGAACGTGGGAGAGCTACGAGCAGTACTTC. Amino acids: CASRTWESYEQYF. V gene TRBV27 combines with J gene TRBJ2-7, with a possible D match to TRBD2 (5 bases). The germline CDR1 and CDR2 sequences are MNHEY and SMNVEV (reference sequence). CDR3 length: 13 amino acids. The V end was cut by 6 bases, the J end by 3 bases, with 12 bases between.

V usage is TRBV5-1 and J usage is TRBJ2-6, with D uncertain. This CDR3 is built from 16 residues. V was shortened by 10 bases and J by 0 bases, with 17 bases between the two germline ends. Germline-derived CDR1 and CDR2 are SGHRS and YFSETQ. Here the CDR3 DNA reads TGCGCCTCCAATATGCTTCTGAGCTCTGGGGCCAACGTCCTGACTTTC. As protein: CASNMLLSSGANVLTF.

There are many counts of this clonotype. The gene calls are TRBV6-1 and TRBJ1-5; tentative D call: TRBD1 (6 bases). This CDR3 comprises 16 residues. Looked up from germline, CDR1 is MNHNS and CDR2 is SASEGT. Deletions cut 1 base from V and 7 bases from J, with 17 bases between. This CDR3 reads CASSEDGGARKQPQHF. Here the CDR3 DNA reads TGTGCCAGCAGTGAAGATGGGGGGGCTCGGAAGCAGCCCCAGCATTTT.

Here the CDR3 reads CATLQGGPAGEQFF. Written as DNA, the CDR3 is TGTGCCACCCTACAGGGAGGGCCGGCGGGTGAGCAGTTCTTC. V gene TRBV19 combines with J gene TRBJ2-1; D may be TRBD2 (7 bases). The CDR3 is 14 amino acids. Trimming cost V 10 bases and J 9 bases, with 22 bases left between them. Germline CDR1 LNHDA, CDR2 SQIVND (reference sequence).

Many counts were recorded for this clonotype. The CDR3 spells CASSPGGFSSYEQYF. The CDR3 DNA is TGTGCCAGCAGCCCCGGTGGCTTTAGCTCCTACGAGCAGTACTTC. The genes are TRBV7-3 and TRBJ2-7; D not resolved. Trimming removed 5 bases at V and 0 bases at J, with 14 bases between. Germline V gene data show CDR1 as SGHTA and CDR2 as FQGTGA. This CDR3 contains 15 residues.

This clonotype appeared once. The chain has TRBV4-1 and TRBJ2-6; D gene uncertain. Germline lookup yields CDR1 MGHRA and CDR2 YSYEKL. CDR3 length equals 16 residues. V shed 0 bases and J shed 1 base, with 7 bases lying between them. CDR3 coding DNA: TGCGCCAGCAGCCAAGATGGAGTTTCTGGGGCCAACGTCCTGACTTTC. It is translated as CASSQDGVSGANVLTF.

This clonotype has at least ten counts. The chain is built from TRBV28 and TRBJ1-1; D gene unclear. Trimming cost V 7 bases and J 8 bases, with 14 bases left between them. CDR1 and CDR2 from the germline V gene are MDHEN and SYDVKM. The CDR3 runs 12 residues. This chain's CDR3 is CASTLGAAEAFF. CDR3 in DNA: TGTGCCAGCACCCTGGGCGCGGCGGAAGCTTTCTTT.

This clonotype has a count of ten or more. This chain uses TRBV6-2 or TRBV6-3 with TRBJ2-4; 10 bases map to TRBD1. The CDR3 covers 16 residues. After removal of 6 bases from V and 3 bases from J, the junction contained 8 bases not matched to a gene. Germline assignment: CDR1 MNHEY and CDR2 SVGEGT. The CDR3 region has the DNA TGTGCCAGCAGGATCGGGACAGGGGAGTACAAAAACATTCAGTACTTC. Its protein product is CASRIGTGEYKNIQYF.

This clonotype has a count of ten or more. This chain links TRBV2 with TRBJ2-5; D is unresolved. The germline V gene encodes CDR1 SNHLY and CDR2 FYNNEI. V lost 0 bases, J lost 0 bases, and 11 bases lay in between. The CDR3 is 16 residues long. CDR3 coding DNA: TGTGCCAGCAGTGAAGCGTCTACGCGGAACCAAGAGACCCAGTACTTC. This codes for CASSEASTRNQETQYF. The full variable domain, in which reference TRBV2 and TRBJ2-5 provide the parts outside the CDR3, is EPEVTQTPSHQVTQMGQEVILRCVPISNHLYFYWYRQILGQKVEFLVSFYNNEISEKSEIFDDQFSVERPDGSNFTLKIRSTKLEDSAMYFCASSEASTRNQETQYFGPGTRLLVL.